A single sample gave rise to the 32 T cell receptor beta chains below, sequenced in a study of T cell responses to AZD1222 COVID-19 vaccine. Sequencing was performed with immunoSEQ multiplex PCR; in TCRdb, only in-frame clones are kept and a portion is missing. The sample yields about 120,000 clones, about 89% seen once. Sequenced material: peripheral blood, taken on day 0 of AZD1222 vaccination. The receptors stem from an adult in good health.

This clone was detected only once. This rearrangement joins TRBV18 to TRBJ1-2, with a possible D match to TRBD1 (6 bases). Per the germline V gene, CDR1 is KGHSH and CDR2 is LQKENI. The CDR3 loop spans 18 amino acids. V lost 0 bases and J 4 bases, leaving 21 bases between the germline ends. CDR3 amino acids: CASSPPKAGVPLFYGYTF. CDR3 DNA: TGTGCCAGCTCACCACCGAAGGCAGGGGTCCCGTTATTCTATGGCTACACCTTC.

The gene calls are TRBV7-8 and TRBJ1-1; 9 nucleotides line up with TRBD1. Germline CDR1 SGHVS, CDR2 FQNEAQ. V gave up 1 base and J gave up 0 bases; unmatched junction bases: 6. The CDR3 covers 17 residues. As DNA, the CDR3 is TGTGCCAGCAGCTTAGTGGGGACAGGGATAATGAACACTGAAGCTTTCTTT. Its protein product is CASSLVGTGIMNTEAFF.

This chain links TRBV6-5 with TRBJ2-2; D is uncertain. Trimming left V 7 bases short and J 9 bases short, with 12 bases between. The CDR3 loop spans 12 amino acids. The germline CDR1 and CDR2 sequences are MNHEY and SVGAGI. The CDR3 nucleotides read TGTGCCAGCACCGAGTTCCCTCGGGAGCTGTTTTTT. It yields the protein CASTEFPRELFF.

The chain carries TRBV3-1 (or the pseudogene TRBV3-2) and TRBJ1-1; D is undetermined. This CDR3 region has 15 residues. Germline CDR1 LGHDT, CDR2 YNNKEL (reference sequence). The germline V and J ends were trimmed by 4 bases and 4 bases, with 16 bases remaining between them. The CDR3 nucleotides read TGTGCCAGCAGCCCCGGGAGCGCGGGGTTCACTGAAGCTTTCTTT. Its translation is CASSPGSAGFTEAFF.

The genes are TRBV5-1 and TRBJ1-4; maybe TRBD1 (5 bases). The CDR3 runs to 16 residues. CDR1 is SGHRS and CDR2 is YFSETQ in the germline V gene. V was trimmed by 1 base and J by 0 bases, leaving 10 bases between them. The DNA of the CDR3 is TGCGCCAGCAGCTTGACAGGAGCGCCAACTAATGAAAAACTGTTTTTT. Protein: CASSLTGAPTNEKLFF.

The chain links TRBV6-4 to TRBJ1-6, with 7 bases that match TRBD1. This CDR3 is built from 12 residues. After removal of 6 bases from V and 7 bases from J, the junction contained 0 bases not matched to a gene. Germline V gene data show CDR1 as MRHNA and CDR2 as SNTAGT. The CDR3 DNA reads TGTGCCAGCAGGGGACAGAATTCACCCCTCCACTTT. Translating it yields CASRGQNSPLHF.

The chain recombines TRBV5-6 with TRBJ2-7; D is undetermined. Germline V gives CDR1 SGHDT, CDR2 YYEEEE. CDR3 length: 15 amino acids. Between the trimmed V and J ends, which lost 3 bases and 2 bases, there was a span of 15 bases. CDR3 bases: TGTGCCAGCAGCTCGCCATCTAGGGCAACCTACGAGCAGTACTTC. Translated: CASSSPSRATYEQYF.

The J gene is TRBJ2-1, the V gene TRBV21-1; the DNA was not compared with TRBD1, the D call given in the table. TRBV21-1 is given as a pseudogene. The length of the CDR3 is 17 residues. The CDR3 DNA is TGTGCCAGCAGCCGACAGACCAGCGCTAGCTCCTACAATGAGCAGTTCTTC. Residues: CASSRQTSASSYNEQFF.

The rearrangement links TRBV11-2 to TRBJ1-5; a possible D gene is TRBD1 (6 bases). The germline V gene encodes CDR1 SGHAT and CDR2 FQNNGV. The CDR3 spans 15 residues. V dropped 0 bases and J dropped 4 bases, with 10 bases sitting between them. CDR3 nucleotide sequence: TGTGCCAGCAGCTTAGATCCAGGGGAGAATCAGCCCCAGCATTTT. It specifies CASSLDPGENQPQHF.

This clone was seen only once. The chain has TRBV7-3 and TRBJ1-6; 7 bases line up with TRBD1. Germline values: CDR1 SGHTA, CDR2 FQGTGA. The CDR3 has 13 residues. Losses at the gene ends were 4 bases for V and 10 bases for J; bases not matched to a gene: 4. The CDR3 DNA follows: TGTGCCAGCAGCTCCTCAGGGGGATCACCCCTCCACTTT. It codes for CASSSSGGSPLHF.

The chain has TRBV7-2 and TRBJ1-1; tentative D call: TRBD1 (5 bases). This CDR3 is built from 13 residues. V was clipped by 4 bases and J by 3 bases, with 9 bases between them. Germline-derived CDR1 and CDR2 are SGHTA and FQGNSA. CDR3 nucleotides: TGTGCCAGCAGCTCTCAGGGCTACACTGAAGCTTTCTTT. Protein: CASSSQGYTEAFF.

This chain uses TRBV11-2 with TRBJ2-1; a possible D gene is TRBD1 (5 bases). From germline, CDR1 is SGHAT and CDR2 FQNNGV. Trimming took 7 bases from V and 0 from J, leaving 7 bases between them. This CDR3 region has 13 residues. The CDR3 DNA reads as TGTGCCAGCAATAGGGGCTCCTACAATGAGCAGTTCTTC. Translation: CASNRGSYNEQFF.

The chain couples TRBV27 to TRBJ1-1; D may be TRBD1 (5 bases). This CDR3 has 13 amino acids. V shed 5 bases and J shed 7 bases, with 14 bases lying between them. From germline, CDR1 is MNHEY and CDR2 SMNVEV (reference sequence). As DNA, the CDR3 is TGTGCCAGCAGTCTCCTAGGACACGTTGAAGCTTTCTTT. Amino acids: CASSLLGHVEAFF.

This sequence joins TRBV6-5 and TRBJ2-7; 9 positions agree with TRBD1. CDR3 size: 14 residues. Germline V gene sequence: CDR1 MNHEY, CDR2 SVGAGI. The V segment lost 7 bases and the J segment 4 bases; nucleotides outside the gene matches: 8. CDR3 sequence reads: CASTTGQGRYEQYF. DNA of the CDR3: TGTGCCAGCACCACGGGACAGGGCAGGTACGAGCAGTACTTC.

This clone was observed a single time. The chain joins TRBV30 to TRBJ2-2, with D uncertain. The CDR3 has 14 residues. Germline CDR1 is GTSNPN and CDR2 is SVGIG (reference sequence). V gave up 3 bases and J gave up 3 bases, with 11 bases separating them. This CDR3 is CAWRGQPDTGELFF. CDR3 nucleotide sequence: TGTGCCTGGAGGGGCCAACCGGACACCGGGGAGCTGTTTTTT.

This rearrangement joins TRBV30 to TRBJ2-1, with D tentatively TRBD1 or TRBD2 (6 bases each). The CDR3 loop spans 12 amino acids. Trimming removed 7 bases from V and 8 bases from J, with 15 bases in between. Germline V gives CDR1 GTSNPN, CDR2 SVGIG (reference sequence). This CDR3 reads CASGRGGDEQFF. The CDR3 coding sequence is TGTGCCTCGGGCAGGGGAGGCGATGAGCAGTTCTTC.

V usage is TRBV3-1 (or the pseudogene TRBV3-2) and J usage is TRBJ1-4, with TRBD1 as a possible D gene (6 bases). The CDR3 runs to 14 residues. Trimming took 5 bases from V and 6 from J, leaving 13 bases between them. The germline gives CDR1 LGHDT, CDR2 YNNKEL (reference sequence). CDR3 in amino acids: CASSSGALYEKLFF. The CDR3 DNA is TGTGCCAGCAGCTCGGGGGCGTTATATGAAAAACTGTTTTTT.

The chain is built from TRBV6-5 and TRBJ1-2; a weak D match, TRBD1 (6 bases). Trimming removed 6 bases at V and 12 bases at J, with 20 bases between. This CDR3 comprises 13 residues. Germline V gene lookup returns CDR1 MNHEY and CDR2 SVGAGI. The CDR3 loop reads CASRPKPGGADTF. DNA for the CDR3: TGTGCCAGCAGACCGAAACCCGGGGGGGCGGACACCTTC.

The chain links TRBV5-1 to TRBJ1-2; a weak D match, TRBD1 (6 bases). Trimming cost V 0 bases and J 6 bases, with 15 bases left between them. The CDR3 spans 15 residues. Germline V gives CDR1 SGHRS, CDR2 YFSETQ. The CDR3 is CASSLVSGGRDGYTF. The CDR3 nucleotides read TGCGCCAGCAGCTTGGTGTCGGGGGGCCGTGATGGCTACACCTTC.

This rearrangement joins TRBV7-9 to TRBJ1-1; a possible D gene is TRBD1 (5 bases). The CDR3 runs to 17 residues. V gave up 3 bases and J gave up 4 bases, with 21 bases separating them. CDR1 is SEHNR, CDR2 FQNEAQ, per germline (reference sequence). The DNA of the CDR3 is TGTGCCAGCAGCTTGAGCCAGGGAGGCGGACTGGCCACTGAAGCTTTCTTT. This codes for CASSLSQGGGLATEAFF.

This clone was picked up one time. V is TRBV4-2 and J is TRBJ2-5; the match to TRBD1 covers 7 bases. The CDR3 is 16 amino acids. Germline CDR1 and CDR2: LGHNA and YNFKEQ. The V segment lost 6 bases and the J segment 5 bases; nucleotides outside the gene matches: 15. CDR3 protein: CASSPDRALASETQYF. The DNA for the CDR3 is TGTGCCAGCAGTCCTGACAGGGCTCTTGCTTCGGAGACCCAGTACTTC.

The genes are TRBV5-1 and TRBJ1-2; D unclear. The CDR3 runs 13 residues. Trimming shortened V by 3 bases and J by 8 bases, and 14 bases separated the two germline ends. Germline V gives CDR1 SGHRS, CDR2 YFSETQ. CDR3 nucleotides: TGCGCCAGCAGCTCGGACGAGGAGGTCGGCTACACCTTC. Its translation is CASSSDEEVGYTF.

The rearrangement uses TRBV10-3 and TRBJ1-1, with D possibly TRBD1 on 5 matching bases. Germline values: CDR1 ENHRY, CDR2 SYGVKD. V was shortened by 4 bases and J by 1 base, with 10 bases between the two germline ends. CDR3 length: 14 residues. CDR3 protein: CAISASGGNTEAFF. In DNA form, the CDR3 reads TGTGCCATCAGTGCGTCCGGGGGGAACACTGAAGCTTTCTTT.

Of note for this clone: At the DNA level, this CDR3 is encoded by other sequences in the same sample as well. The V call is TRBV7-9, the J call TRBJ2-1, with unresolved D. Germline values: CDR1 SEHNR, CDR2 FQNEAQ (reference sequence). Deletions cut 4 bases from V and 3 bases from J, with 7 bases between. This CDR3 has 13 residues. The CDR3 DNA sequence: TGTGCCAGCAGCTCTTCGGGCTACAATGAGCAGTTCTTC. This gives the protein CASSSSGYNEQFF.

The chain employs TRBV30 and TRBJ1-1; perhaps TRBD1 as D (5 bases). The germline V gene has CDR1 GTSNPN and CDR2 SVGIG (reference sequence). V was cut by 3 bases and J by 7 bases, with 12 bases left in between. The CDR3 is 12 amino acids. CDR3: CAWRTDSFEAFF. For the CDR3, the DNA is TGTGCCTGGAGGACTGACAGTTTTGAAGCTTTCTTT.

This sequence joins TRBV3-1 (or the pseudogene TRBV3-2) and TRBJ2-7; possibly TRBD2 for D (7 bases). Germline CDR1 LGHDT, CDR2 YNNKEL (reference sequence). V was trimmed by 2 bases and J by 1 base, leaving 12 bases between them. This CDR3 spans 15 amino acids. For the CDR3, the DNA is TGTGCCAGCAGCCAAACCGGGGGGCTATCCTACGAGCAGTACTTC. Translated, it gives CASSQTGGLSYEQYF.

This rearrangement joins TRBV6-4 to TRBJ1-6; the D gene is possibly TRBD1 (5 bases). The V gene lost 0 bases and the J gene lost 10 bases, with 16 bases spanning the gap. Germline loops: CDR1 MRHNA, CDR2 SNTAGT. This CDR3 comprises 16 residues. As DNA, the CDR3 is TGTGCCAGCAGTGACTCGGGGGGAGTATCCGGGTCACCCCTCCACTTT. Its protein product is CASSDSGGVSGSPLHF.

The CDR3 DNA sequence: TGTGCCAGCGCCCCCCAGGACGGTCAGCCCCAGCATTTT. Its translation: CASAPQDGQPQHF. The chain is built from TRBV3-1 (or the pseudogene TRBV3-2) and TRBJ1-5; D ambiguous. The V end lost 8 bases, the J end lost 6 bases, and 14 bases lay between the germline ends. Germline values: CDR1 LGHDT, CDR2 YNNKEL (reference sequence). The CDR3 runs 13 residues.

The chain employs TRBV6-2 or TRBV6-3 and TRBJ1-6; D unclear. In germline, CDR1 is MNHEY, CDR2 SVGEGT. V lost 2 bases to trimming and J lost 7 bases, with 9 bases between them. CDR3 length: 14 amino acids. CDR3 residues: CASSYGQRNSPLHF. The CDR3 DNA sequence: TGTGCCAGCAGTTACGGGCAGCGGAATTCACCCCTCCACTTT.

The chain has TRBV30 and TRBJ1-5; possibly TRBD1 for D (5 bases). The V end was cut by 0 bases, the J end by 4 bases, with 7 bases between. The CDR3 consists of 13 residues. Looked up from germline, CDR1 is GTSNPN and CDR2 is SVGIG (reference sequence). DNA for the CDR3: TGTGCCTGGAGTGTACCAGGGAATCAGCCCCAGCATTTT. This encodes CAWSVPGNQPQHF.

V usage is TRBV19 and J usage is TRBJ1-1, with D possibly TRBD1 on 5 matching bases. V lost 4 bases and J lost 0, with 15 bases in between. CDR1 is LNHDA and CDR2 is SQIVND in the germline V gene (reference sequence). CDR3 length equals 16 residues. The CDR3 sequence: CASSSRGGYMNTEAFF. CDR3 DNA: TGTGCCAGTAGTAGCCGGGGGGGTTACATGAACACTGAAGCTTTCTTT. The full variable domain, completed using reference TRBV19 and TRBJ1-1, is DGGITQSPKYLFRKEGQNVTLSCEQNLNHDAMYWYRQDPGQGLRLIYYSQIVNDFQKGDIAEGYSVSREKKESFPLTVTSAQKNPTAFYLCASSSRGGYMNTEAFFGQGTRLTVV.

The rearrangement links TRBV27 to TRBJ2-2, with no clear D. The V gene lost 6 bases and the J gene lost 1 base, with 12 bases spanning the gap. This CDR3 has 15 amino acids. Looked up from germline, CDR1 is MNHEY and CDR2 is SMNVEV (reference sequence). CDR3 sequence: CASSTLLGNTGELFF. The CDR3 DNA reads as TGTGCCAGCAGCACATTATTGGGGAACACCGGGGAGCTGTTTTTT.